This T cell receptor (beta chain) is drawn from a study of technical replicates of blood from a handful of donors. TCRdb's table, derived via immunoSEQ multiplex PCR, lists solely in-frame clones and lacks some. The repertoire holds just over 15,000 clones, with 80% to 85% as singletons. Between the trimmed V and J ends, which lost 7 bases and 3 bases, there was a span of 19 bases. CDR3 length equals 15 residues. Germline V gives CDR1 SQVTM, CDR2 ANQGSEA. The chain uses TRBV29-1 and TRBJ2-1; possible D gene TRBD2, 6 bases. Sample: PBMCs. This sequence originates from a human donor in good health. Here the CDR3 reads CSAPYGGAVYNEQFF. The CDR3 bases are TGCAGCGCCCCCTACGGGGGAGCTGTCTACAATGAGCAGTTCTTC.